The clone carrying this TCR beta chain came up a few times. The CDR3 totals 11 residues. The ends were cut back, 4 bases at V and 9 bases at J, with 9 bases in the middle. The germline V gene encodes CDR1 LNHNV and CDR2 YYDKDF (reference sequence). TCRdb ran MiXCR on the RT-PCR reads and lists one entry per CDR3 protein. Of about a million distinct CDR3 sequences listed, more than 15% were seen once; the top ten hold around 6%. The sample originates from a study of patients and donors after allogeneic stem cell transplantation. The V and J genes are TRBV15 and TRBJ2-5; unclear D gene. What was sequenced was blood, either unsorted or a sorted T cell fraction (not recorded which). This clonotype originated in a human donor who was either an allogeneic HSCT recipient or a stem cell or donor lymphocyte infusion donor (not recorded which). It is not recorded whose cells these are; they may come from a transplant donor. CDR3: CATSTSGAQYF. In DNA, the CDR3 is TGTGCCACCAGCACCTCTGGGGCCCAGTACTTC.